The source of this TCR beta chain is a study of OX40 agonist ivuxolimab in advanced cancers. Study context: Hepatocellular carcinoma, melanoma, renal cell or head and neck cancer was diagnosed in the dose-escalation patients. Study-wide findings and caveats: Normalized T-cell clonal expansion was also low in a subset of nonresponders.

A remark on this clone: Its target is unknown.

Repertoires were generated with immunoSEQ multiplex PCR, while TCRdb's copy carries only in-frame clones and drops some. The sample consists of tens of thousands of clones, nearly 90% of them appearing once. Sequences were derived from CD4+ or CD8+ T cells sorted from blood, sampled in a trial of the OX40 agonist ivuxolimab. This clonotype was sampled from an adult with an advanced solid tumor such as melanoma, head and neck, liver or kidney cancer.

This CDR3 is CATKPRDKSRGYYGYTF. Here the CDR3 DNA reads TGTGCCACAAAACCCCGGGACAAAAGTAGGGGATACTATGGCTACACCTTC. The chain employs TRBV19 and TRBJ1-2, with TRBD1 as a possible D gene (6 bases). V dropped 10 bases and J dropped 3 bases, with 27 bases sitting between them. This CDR3 contains 17 residues. The V gene's germline CDR1 is LNHDA and CDR2 SQIVND (reference sequence).